Each of the 17 T cell receptor beta chains below was sequenced from the same sample in a study of blood T cell repertoires in COVID-19. Profiled with immunoSEQ multiplex PCR; TCRdb holds only in-frame clones, not every one. In the table there are 180,000 or so clones, roughly 76% of which are singletons. Sequences were obtained from peripheral blood. Source of these receptors: a middle-aged woman with COVID-19, enrolled during active disease.

The genes are TRBV4-2 and TRBJ2-3; D is possibly TRBD2 (6 bases). Trimming shortened V by 4 bases and J by 0 bases, and 14 bases separated the two germline ends. CDR3 size: 16 residues. Looked up from germline, CDR1 is LGHNA and CDR2 is YNFKEQ. The CDR3 protein is CASSLAGTRSTDTQYF. CDR3 coding DNA: TGTGCCAGCAGCCTAGCCGGGACTCGCAGCACAGATACGCAGTATTTT.

This chain links TRBV19 with TRBJ2-1, with D possibly being TRBD1 (7 bases). Germline lookup yields CDR1 LNHDA and CDR2 SQIVND (reference sequence). CDR3 size: 14 residues. Trimming pared 3 bases from V and 5 bases from J, leaving 11 bases between. The DNA for the CDR3 is TGTGCCAGTAGTATTGTCAGGGGGGACAATGAGCAGTTCTTC. This sequence encodes CASSIVRGDNEQFF.

The rearrangement uses TRBV15 and TRBJ2-7, with D perhaps TRBD2 (6 bases). The CDR3 runs to 11 residues. From germline, CDR1 is LNHNV and CDR2 YYDKDF (reference sequence). Trimming took off 6 bases at V and 6 bases at J, with 9 bases between the two ends. CDR3 residues: CATSSAGEQYV. Written as DNA, the CDR3 is TGTGCCACCAGTTCAGCGGGCGAGCAGTACGTC.

The chain couples TRBV11-2 to TRBJ2-3, with 10 bases matching TRBD2. This CDR3 is 16 amino acids long. Losses at the gene ends were 3 bases for V and 2 bases for J; bases not matched to a gene: 5. In germline, CDR1 is SGHAT, CDR2 FQNNGV. The CDR3 protein is CASSFRTSGYTDTQYF. Written as DNA, the CDR3 is TGTGCCAGCAGCTTCCGGACTAGCGGATACACAGATACGCAGTATTTT. Combining the CDR3 with reference TRBV11-2 and TRBJ2-3 gives the whole variable domain EAGVAQSPRYKIIEKRQSVAFWCNPISGHATLYWYQQILGQGPKLLIQFQNNGVVDDSQLPKDRFSAERLKGVDSTLKIQPAKLEDSAVYLCASSFRTSGYTDTQYFGPGTRLTVL.

The chain has TRBV2 and TRBJ2-7, with a tentative D call TRBD2 (6 bases). The CDR3 totals 13 residues. In germline, CDR1 is SNHLY, CDR2 FYNNEI. Between the trimmed V and J ends, which lost 2 bases and 4 bases, there was a span of 9 bases. In DNA, the CDR3 is TGTGCCAGCAGTGAAACGGGGAGGTACGAGCAGTACTTC. It translates to CASSETGRYEQYF.

J is TRBJ1-6 and V is TRBV7-9; 7 bases are a match to TRBD1. Germline V gene data show CDR1 as SEHNR and CDR2 as FQNEAQ (reference sequence). The ends lost 5 bases at V and 6 bases at J; junction bases unmatched: 13. The CDR3 sequence is 17 residues long. The CDR3 sequence is CASSEGQVTPLNSPLHF. CDR3 coding DNA: TGTGCCAGCAGCGAAGGACAGGTGACACCGCTTAATTCACCCCTCCACTTT. Looking up the rest from reference TRBV7-9 and TRBJ1-6 gives the full variable domain: DTGVSQNPRHKITKRGQNVTFRCDPISEHNRLYWYRQTLGQGPEFLTYFQNEAQLEKSRLLSDRFSAERPKGSFSTLEIQRTEQGDSAMYLCASSEGQVTPLNSPLHFGNGTRLTVT.

This clone was seen ten or more times. This chain links TRBV5-5 with TRBJ1-6; D unclear. The length of the CDR3 is 15 residues. CDR1 SGHKS and CDR2 YYEKEE come from the germline V gene (reference sequence). The V and J ends lost 1 base and 9 bases respectively, with 14 bases between them. CDR3 in amino acids: CASSLMRGTSSPLHF. The CDR3 coding sequence is TGTGCCAGCAGCTTGATGCGGGGAACCAGTTCACCCCTCCACTTT.

The rearrangement links TRBV28 to TRBJ1-2; D might be TRBD1 (5 bases). The CDR3 is 12 amino acids. CDR1 and CDR2 from the germline V gene are MDHEN and SYDVKM. V was shortened by 5 bases and J by 5 bases, with 9 bases between the two germline ends. The DNA of the CDR3 is TGTGCCAGCAGTCCCGGGACTTATGGCTACACCTTC. It translates to CASSPGTYGYTF.

The V gene is TRBV6-5, the J gene TRBJ1-1; a weak D match, TRBD1 (6 bases). Trimming pared 7 bases from V and 5 bases from J, leaving 14 bases between. CDR1 and CDR2 (germline): MNHEY, SVGAGI. This CDR3 has 13 amino acids. The chain's CDR3 is CASTGEGVTEAFF. For the CDR3, the DNA is TGTGCCAGCACAGGGGAAGGGGTGACTGAAGCTTTCTTT.

The chain employs TRBV28 and TRBJ2-7; weak D call: TRBD1 (6 bases). In germline, CDR1 is MDHEN, CDR2 SYDVKM. V lost 3 bases, J lost 7 bases, and 16 bases lay in between. The CDR3 is made up of 14 amino acids. CDR3 DNA: TGTGCCAGCAGTTTTGACAGGACCCGTTCGGAGCAGTACTTC. It codes for CASSFDRTRSEQYF.

The chain recombines TRBV30 with TRBJ2-3, with TRBD2 identical over 12 bases. The CDR3 runs to 17 residues. With 5 bases clipped from V and 6 bases from J, the junction kept 15 bases outside the gene matches. CDR1 is GTSNPN, CDR2 SVGIG, per germline (reference sequence). This CDR3 is CAWATWRTSGDLDTQYF. The DNA of the CDR3 is TGTGCCTGGGCCACCTGGCGGACTAGCGGGGATTTGGATACGCAGTATTTT.

V and J are TRBV11-2 and TRBJ2-2, with 9 bases lining up with TRBD2. The CDR3 is made up of 15 amino acids. Germline V gene lookup returns CDR1 SGHAT and CDR2 FQNNGV. V was clipped by 6 bases and J by 4 bases; unmatched bases: 6. The CDR3 nucleotides read TGTGCCAGCAGTTTGGGACTAGCCCCCACCGGGGAGCTGTTTTTT. Translated: CASSLGLAPTGELFF.

A single count supports this clone. The rearrangement joins TRBV7-2 to TRBJ1-1; no clear D. V was shortened by 4 bases and J by 4 bases, with 13 bases between the two germline ends. Germline V gives CDR1 SGHTA, CDR2 FQGNSA. The CDR3 runs to 14 residues. CDR3 residues: CASSWTEGSTEAFF. CDR3 in DNA: TGTGCCAGCAGCTGGACGGAGGGTTCCACTGAAGCTTTCTTT.

This clone was seen more than once but under ten times. The J gene is TRBJ1-1, the V gene TRBV7-2; maybe TRBD1 (5 bases). The CDR3 contains 14 residues. Trimming cost V 6 bases and J 7 bases, with 18 bases left between them. In germline, CDR1 is SGHTA, CDR2 FQGNSA. CDR3 bases: TGTGCCAGCAGAGATTCGGGGGGACTCGGTGAAGCTTTCTTT. Translation: CASRDSGGLGEAFF.

J is TRBJ2-6 and V is TRBV7-9; 9 bases map to TRBD1. Trimming took 3 bases from V and 2 from J; bases not matched to a gene: 11. Germline values: CDR1 SEHNR, CDR2 FQNEAQ (reference sequence). This CDR3 has 19 amino acids. In DNA form, the CDR3 reads TGTGCCAGCAGCTTTAACCGGGACAGGGTTTTAGCTGGGGCCAACGTCCTGACTTTC. This gives the protein CASSFNRDRVLAGANVLTF.

The chain joins TRBV19 to TRBJ1-5, with 8 bases matching TRBD1. The germline V gene has CDR1 LNHDA and CDR2 SQIVND (reference sequence). The CDR3 sequence is 13 residues long. V shed 7 bases and J 11 bases; nucleotides not matched to a gene: 10. The CDR3 loop reads CASTITGGMAQHF. CDR3 in DNA: TGTGCCAGTACGATTACAGGGGGGATGGCCCAGCATTTT.

The J gene is TRBJ1-2, the V gene TRBV19, with 9 bases matching TRBD1. Germline trimming cut 9 bases from V and 8 bases from J; bases unmatched to any gene: 7. The CDR3 has 12 amino acids. Per germline, CDR1 LNHDA and CDR2 SQIVND (reference sequence). CDR3 nucleotide sequence: TGTGCCAGCTCACAGGGGGCGGGAGGCTACACCTTC. This encodes CASSQGAGGYTF.